The clone carrying this T cell receptor beta chain was seen a handful of times. Researchers prepared the TCRbeta library using unique molecular identifiers, the study reports. TCRdb recomputed calls from the PCR reads with MiXCR, one row per CDR3 protein. The table shows over 150,000 distinct CDR3 sequences, with about 6.4% occurring only once. This entry belongs to a study of T-cell reconstitution after alpha-beta-depleted transplantation in children. The V and J ends lost 3 bases and 13 bases respectively, with 15 bases between them. The CDR3 spans 12 residues. CDR1 is SGHTA and CDR2 is FQGNSA in the germline V gene.

This specimen consisted of PBMCs from the stem cell graft donor, obtained from the stem cell graft. The chain joins TRBV7-2 to TRBJ1-2; tentatively, D is TRBD1 (6 bases). The receptor comes from a human donor who donated a stem cell graft to a child with Wiskott-Aldrich syndrome. CDR3 nucleotide sequence: TGTGCCAGCAGCTTCCGACAGGAATATCGCACCTTC. Its protein is CASSFRQEYRTF.